The next 24 T cell receptor beta chains were all read from a single sample in a study of blood T cell repertoires in COVID-19. Produced via immunoSEQ multiplex PCR; TCRdb's table is partial and in-frame only. The data hold about 120,000 clones, with about 87% observed a single time. Input material: peripheral blood. These receptors were obtained from a woman between 65 and 79 years old with acute or convalescent COVID-19.

CDR3 amino acids: CASRATPGGEPETQYF. CDR3 in DNA: TGTGCCAGCAGAGCTACTCCAGGGGGCGAGCCTGAGACCCAGTACTTC. This rearrangement joins TRBV2 to TRBJ2-5; 8 bases fit TRBD1. The length of the CDR3 is 16 residues. CDR1 and CDR2 (germline): SNHLY, FYNNEI. Trimming at V came to 6 bases and at J to 5 bases, leaving 14 bases not matched to a gene.

The chain links TRBV18 to TRBJ2-1, with a tentative D call TRBD1 (5 bases). Germline CDR1 KGHSH, CDR2 LQKENI. CDR3 size: 15 residues. V was shortened by 0 bases and J by 7 bases, with 13 bases between the two germline ends. CDR3 protein: CASSPPSRAGNEQFF. CDR3 in DNA: TGTGCCAGCTCACCACCATCCAGGGCAGGTAATGAGCAGTTCTTC. Filled out from reference TRBV18 and TRBJ2-1, the complete variable domain reads NAGVMQNPRHLVRRRGQEARLRCSPMKGHSHVYWYRQLPEEGLKFMVYLQKENIIDESGMPKERFSAEFPKEGPSILRIQQVVRGDSAAYFCASSPPSRAGNEQFFGPGTRLTVL.

This chain links TRBV12-5 with TRBJ1-2; D might be TRBD1 (6 bases). Germline values: CDR1 LGHNT, CDR2 FRNRAP. V lost 1 base, J lost 1 base, and 13 bases lay in between. The CDR3 contains 16 residues. The CDR3 DNA is TGTGCTAGTGGTTTGGCCCCAGGGGATTTTAACTATGGCTACACCTTC. Translation gives CASGLAPGDFNYGYTF.

V gene TRBV6-5 combines with J gene TRBJ1-1, with 7 bases matching TRBD1. Germline V gene sequence: CDR1 MNHEY, CDR2 SVGAGI. The CDR3 consists of 14 residues. V lost 5 bases to trimming and J lost 2 bases; unmatched junction nucleotides: 5. The CDR3 bases are TGTGCCAGCAGTCGCCGGGACAGTAACACTGAAGCTTTCTTT. This translates into CASSRRDSNTEAFF.

The V and J genes are TRBV19 and TRBJ1-2, with D unclear. The germline V and J ends were trimmed by 7 bases and 8 bases, with 14 bases remaining between them. CDR3 length: 12 residues. Germline CDR1 LNHDA, CDR2 SQIVND (reference sequence). This CDR3 reads CASTSGFWGYTF. The CDR3 DNA is TGTGCCAGTACCTCAGGCTTCTGGGGCTACACCTTC.

The J gene is TRBJ2-3, the V gene TRBV5-1; D not certain. Looked up from germline, CDR1 is SGHRS and CDR2 is YFSETQ. The CDR3 is 14 residues long. The V end lost 0 bases, the J end lost 3 bases, and 8 bases lay between the germline ends. The CDR3 reads CASSLVQATDTQYF. In nucleotides, the CDR3 is TGCGCCAGCAGCTTGGTTCAGGCTACAGATACGCAGTATTTT. The full variable domain, with the rest looked up from reference TRBV5-1 and TRBJ2-3, is KAGVTQTPRYLIKTRGQQVTLSCSPISGHRSVSWYQQTPGQGLQFLFEYFSETQRNKGNFPGRFSGRQFSNSRSEMNVSTLELGDSALYLCASSLVQATDTQYFGPGTRLTVL.

The chain carries TRBV6-5 and TRBJ1-6; D not resolved. The CDR3 runs to 14 residues. Deletions cut 6 bases from V and 7 bases from J, with 13 bases between. Germline CDR1 and CDR2: MNHEY and SVGAGI. The CDR3 bases are TGTGCCAGCAGGGAGAGGCAGACCAATTCACCCCTCCACTTT. It specifies CASRERQTNSPLHF.

V gene TRBV21-1 combines with J gene TRBJ1-6; the table's D call, TRBD1, has no DNA check behind it. TRBV21-1 is described as a pseudogene. This CDR3 has 11 residues. CDR3 DNA sequence: TGTGCCAGACCAGTAAATTCACCCCTCCACTTT. Its translation: CARPVNSPLHF.

The chain carries TRBV5-5 and TRBJ2-7, with 7 bases lining up with TRBD1. After removal of 2 bases from V and 3 bases from J, the junction contained 8 bases not matched to a gene. Germline CDR1 SGHKS, CDR2 YYEKEE (reference sequence). The CDR3 contains 15 residues. CDR3 coding DNA: TGTGCCAGCAGCTTATCTTCGACAGGGTTCTACGAGCAGTACTTC. It yields the protein CASSLSSTGFYEQYF.

The V gene is TRBV7-8, the J gene TRBJ1-5; TRBD1 matches at 9 bases. J gave up 4 bases and V 3 bases, and 10 bases lay outside the gene matches. Germline V gene sequence: CDR1 SGHVS, CDR2 FQNEAQ. The CDR3 is 17 amino acids. The CDR3 loop reads CASSLAQGQGWNQPQHF. The CDR3 DNA sequence: TGTGCCAGCAGCTTGGCCCAGGGACAGGGATGGAATCAGCCCCAGCATTTT.

This chain links TRBV3-1 (or the pseudogene TRBV3-2) with TRBJ1-5, with TRBD1 as a possible D gene (5 bases). Trimming took off 5 bases at V and 5 bases at J, with 16 bases between the two ends. The length of the CDR3 is 15 residues. The germline V gene encodes CDR1 LGHDT and CDR2 YNNKEL (reference sequence). The CDR3 spells CASSTTQAGDQPQHF. The CDR3 nucleotides read TGTGCCAGCAGCACTACTCAGGCGGGGGATCAGCCCCAGCATTTT.

This sequence joins TRBV3-1 (or the pseudogene TRBV3-2) and TRBJ1-6; D is perhaps TRBD1 (5 bases). V was clipped by 0 bases and J by 10 bases, with 13 bases between them. The CDR3 totals 15 residues. The germline V gene encodes CDR1 LGHDT and CDR2 YNNKEL (reference sequence). The CDR3 nucleotides are TGTGCCAGCAGCCAAGAGGAGGGGCCGGGATCACCCCTCCACTTT. Translated, it gives CASSQEEGPGSPLHF.

The chain recombines TRBV19 with TRBJ2-3; 8 bases are a match to TRBD2. V lost 5 bases to trimming and J lost 0 bases; unmatched junction nucleotides: 13. The CDR3 sequence is 18 residues long. In germline, CDR1 is LNHDA, CDR2 SQIVND (reference sequence). The CDR3 here is CASSVYSGAVTSTDTQYF. DNA of the CDR3: TGTGCCAGTAGTGTATATAGCGGGGCCGTAACTAGCACAGATACGCAGTATTTT.

The V call is TRBV6-5, the J call TRBJ2-3; D not resolved. Germline CDR1 MNHEY, CDR2 SVGAGI. The CDR3 runs 15 residues. Deletions cut 8 bases from V and 3 bases from J, with 18 bases between. The CDR3 loop reads CASLPSVLLTDTQYF. The CDR3 nucleotides are TGTGCCAGCCTTCCCTCGGTGCTCCTTACAGATACGCAGTATTTT.

The genes are TRBV2 and TRBJ2-5; TRBD1 aligns across 8 bases. The CDR3 runs 16 residues. Germline trimming cut 7 bases from V and 5 bases from J; bases unmatched to any gene: 15. The germline V gene encodes CDR1 SNHLY and CDR2 FYNNEI. CDR3 protein: CASTPLTTGDGETQYF. The CDR3 DNA reads TGTGCCAGCACACCTCTGACGACAGGGGATGGGGAGACCCAGTACTTC.

This clone was found once. The CDR3 DNA sequence: TGTGCCACCAGTTCCCAGGGCACGTCTCAGCCCCAGCATTTT. The encoded protein is CATSSQGTSQPQHF. The chain combines TRBV24-1 with TRBJ1-5, with D maybe TRBD1 (5 bases). Germline CDR1 reads KGHDR; CDR2 reads SFDVKD. There are 14 residues in the CDR3. The V end lost 6 bases, the J end lost 6 bases, and 14 bases lay between the germline ends.

This chain connects TRBV7-9 to TRBJ1-2, with D maybe TRBD1 (5 bases). The CDR3 extends over 12 amino acids. Germline V gives CDR1 SEHNR, CDR2 FQNEAQ (reference sequence). V gave up 1 base and J gave up 8 bases, with 8 bases separating them. The CDR3, as DNA: TGTGCCAGCAGCTTAGGTAGGGGCGGCTACACCTTC. It translates to CASSLGRGGYTF.

The chain is built from TRBV5-1 and TRBJ2-3; TRBD2 matches at 10 bases. Germline CDR1 and CDR2: SGHRS and YFSETQ. This CDR3 contains 16 residues. The V and J ends lost 4 bases and 6 bases, in that order; junction bases with no gene match: 11. CDR3 region: CASSPRVAGGGDTQYF. DNA of the CDR3: TGCGCCAGCAGCCCCCGTGTAGCGGGGGGCGGGGATACGCAGTATTTT.

This rearrangement joins TRBV5-6 to TRBJ2-7; D is unresolved. The V gene lost 5 bases and the J gene lost 0 bases, with 12 bases spanning the gap. Germline values: CDR1 SGHDT, CDR2 YYEEEE. The CDR3 totals 14 residues. For the CDR3, the DNA is TGTGCCAGCAGACCGCGGAGAACCTCCTACGAGCAGTACTTC. Its translation is CASRPRRTSYEQYF. The complete variable domain, with remaining parts taken from reference TRBV5-6 and TRBJ2-7, reads DAGVTQSPTHLIKTRGQQVTLRCSPKSGHDTVSWYQQALGQGPQFIFQYYEEEERQRGNFPDRFSGHQFPNYSSELNVNALLLGDSALYLCASRPRRTSYEQYFGPGTRLTVT.

The rearrangement joins TRBV7-9 to TRBJ2-5, with TRBD2 matching 13 bases. CDR3 length equals 15 residues. From germline, CDR1 is SEHNR and CDR2 FQNEAQ (reference sequence). J lost 10 bases, V lost 6 bases, and 11 bases had no gene match. In DNA, the CDR3 is TGTGCCAGCAGTATACTAGCGGGGGGGCCAATGGGCCAGTACTTC. This encodes CASSILAGGPMGQYF.

V gene TRBV28 combines with J gene TRBJ1-1, with D perhaps TRBD1 (5 bases). The CDR3 contains 13 residues. V lost 1 base to trimming and J lost 5 bases, with 8 bases between them. The germline CDR1 and CDR2 sequences are MDHEN and SYDVKM. The CDR3 spells CASSLSGVTEAFF. The CDR3 nucleotides are TGTGCCAGCAGTTTATCGGGGGTGACTGAAGCTTTCTTT.

The chain combines TRBV3-1 (or the pseudogene TRBV3-2) with TRBJ2-1; TRBD2 aligns across 11 bases. CDR1 is LGHDT and CDR2 is YNNKEL in the germline V gene (reference sequence). V trimming: 3 bases; J trimming: 7 bases; junction bases outside the gene matches: 8. The CDR3 is made up of 16 amino acids. The CDR3 sequence is CASSHFSGGAGNEQFF. For the CDR3, the DNA is TGTGCCAGCAGCCACTTTAGCGGGGGGGCGGGAAATGAGCAGTTCTTC.

This chain connects TRBV28 to TRBJ1-2, with D perhaps matching TRBD1 (6 bases). The CDR3 has 16 residues. V lost 6 bases to trimming and J lost 4 bases, with 21 bases between them. Germline V gives CDR1 MDHEN, CDR2 SYDVKM. Here the CDR3 DNA reads TGTGCCAGCAGCGGCGCGGAGGGGGGGGGCAGCTATGGCTACACCTTC. This gives the protein CASSGAEGGGSYGYTF.

This chain connects TRBV28 to TRBJ1-4; D might be TRBD1 (6 bases). The CDR3 is 15 amino acids. V gave up 4 bases and J gave up 8 bases, with 17 bases separating them. Per the germline V gene, CDR1 is MDHEN and CDR2 is SYDVKM. The chain's CDR3 is CASSSTEGGGEKLFF. CDR3 sequence (DNA): TGTGCCAGCAGTTCCACCGAAGGGGGTGGGGAAAAACTGTTTTTT.